The 21 T cell receptor beta chains reported below all come from one sample, sequenced in a study of blood T cell repertoires in COVID-19. Libraries were prepared by immunoSEQ multiplex PCR; TCRdb keeps only in-frame clonotypes and omits some of them. Found here are around 230,000 clones, roughly 89% of them singletons; the top ten hold about 4%. The sample taken for sequencing was PBMCs or T cells enriched from blood (not recorded which). Receptors were obtained from a woman between 40 and 55 years old with acute COVID-19.

About this clone: The junction departs from germline at one end; a sequencing error may be responsible. Different DNA sequences within this sample yield the same CDR3. The chain uses TRBV12-5 and TRBJ1-2; D is ambiguous. The CDR3 runs to 14 residues. Looked up from germline, CDR1 is LGHNT and CDR2 is FRNRAP. The CDR3 nucleotides read TGTGCCAGTGCCCCGGACTTTTTAGAGTATGGCTACACCTTC. Translating it yields CASAPDFLEYGYTF.

The genes are TRBV19 and TRBJ1-1; TRBD1 aligns across 11 bases. This CDR3 has 14 residues. Germline lookup yields CDR1 LNHDA and CDR2 SQIVND (reference sequence). The V segment lost 6 bases and the J segment 4 bases; nucleotides outside the gene matches: 4. The CDR3 spells CASSSGTGGTEAFF. The CDR3 DNA reads as TGTGCCAGTAGCTCCGGGACAGGGGGCACTGAAGCTTTCTTT.

This clone has more than one count but fewer than ten. The V and J genes are TRBV5-8 and TRBJ1-1; D remains unclear. Germline values: CDR1 SGHTS, CDR2 YDEGEE. The CDR3 is 14 amino acids. With 4 bases removed from V and 0 bases from J, the gap between germline ends came to 10 bases. This CDR3 reads CASSPLTVNTEAFF. The DNA for the CDR3 is TGTGCCAGCAGCCCCTTAACGGTGAACACTGAAGCTTTCTTT.

The chain joins TRBV6-5 to TRBJ1-6; TRBD1 is a possible D gene (5 bases). In germline, CDR1 is MNHEY, CDR2 SVGAGI. The CDR3 totals 15 residues. Trimming shortened V by 6 bases and J by 9 bases, and 18 bases separated the two germline ends. The CDR3 spells CASSDNAGWGSPLHF. Written as DNA, the CDR3 is TGTGCCAGCAGCGATAACGCAGGGTGGGGTTCACCCCTCCACTTT.

The V call is TRBV7-3, the J call TRBJ1-1, with D possibly TRBD1 on 5 matching bases. The CDR3 sequence is 15 residues long. Germline values: CDR1 SGHTA, CDR2 FQGTGA. V was pared by 3 bases and J by 0 bases, with 11 bases between. The CDR3 nucleotides are TGTGCCAGCAGCTTGGACGGGGGAATGAACACTGAAGCTTTCTTT. Encoded protein: CASSLDGGMNTEAFF.

The chain uses TRBV5-4 and TRBJ1-4; 11 positions match TRBD1. The V gene end was trimmed by 1 base and the J gene end by 17 bases; junction bases not matched to a gene: 4. The germline V gene encodes CDR1 SGHNT and CDR2 YYREEE (reference sequence). This CDR3 has 12 residues. CDR3 in amino acids: CASSLRGQGEFF. CDR3 nucleotide sequence: TGTGCCAGCAGCTTGAGGGGACAGGGGGAATTTTTT.

The chain has TRBV15 and TRBJ1-2; D is uncertain. The germline V and J ends were trimmed by 5 bases and 2 bases, with 18 bases remaining between them. The CDR3 totals 16 residues. CDR1 is LNHNV, CDR2 YYDKDF, per germline (reference sequence). The CDR3 DNA follows: TGTGCCACCAGCGGAGGAGGGATGGGAACCAACTATGGCTACACCTTC. Amino acids: CATSGGGMGTNYGYTF.

V gene TRBV2 combines with J gene TRBJ1-1; TRBD1 might be the D (5 bases). The CDR3 sequence is 14 residues long. Germline V CDR1 and CDR2: SNHLY, FYNNEI. Trimming cost V 5 bases and J 8 bases, with 18 bases left between them. Here the CDR3 reads CASSKLTDQAEAFF. In nucleotides, the CDR3 is TGTGCCAGCAGTAAACTGACAGACCAAGCCGAAGCTTTCTTT. Drawing the rest from reference TRBV2 and TRBJ1-1, the complete variable domain is EPEVTQTPSHQVTQMGQEVILRCVPISNHLYFYWYRQILGQKVEFLVSFYNNEISEKSEIFDDQFSVERPDGSNFTLKIRSTKLEDSAMYFCASSKLTDQAEAFFGQGTRLTVV.

This sequence joins TRBV7-8 and TRBJ2-3; 8 bases map to TRBD2. Germline trimming cut 5 bases from V and 2 bases from J; bases unmatched to any gene: 6. CDR3 length equals 15 residues. Germline V gene lookup returns CDR1 SGHVS and CDR2 FQNEAQ. CDR3 sequence (DNA): TGTGCCAGCAGCCCCCCGGGACTAGACACAGATACGCAGTATTTT. As protein: CASSPPGLDTDTQYF.

This chain uses TRBV19 with TRBJ2-2; maybe TRBD1 (6 bases). CDR1 LNHDA and CDR2 SQIVND come from the germline V gene (reference sequence). The CDR3 spans 15 residues. V was shortened by 4 bases and J by 4 bases, with 13 bases between the two germline ends. The CDR3 region is CASSTQGIGTGELFF. DNA for the CDR3: TGTGCCAGTAGTACACAGGGTATCGGCACCGGGGAGCTGTTTTTT. The full variable domain, with the rest looked up from reference TRBV19 and TRBJ2-2, is DGGITQSPKYLFRKEGQNVTLSCEQNLNHDAMYWYRQDPGQGLRLIYYSQIVNDFQKGDIAEGYSVSREKKESFPLTVTSAQKNPTAFYLCASSTQGIGTGELFFGEGSRLTVL.

The sample holds a few counts of this clone. J is TRBJ2-3 and V is TRBV19, with 7 nucleotides matching TRBD1. This CDR3 spans 16 amino acids. The V and J ends lost 3 bases and 1 base, in that order; junction bases with no gene match: 7. Looked up from germline, CDR1 is LNHDA and CDR2 is SQIVND (reference sequence). CDR3 region: CASSMTGFMGTDTQYF. The CDR3, as DNA: TGTGCCAGTAGTATGACAGGGTTTATGGGCACAGATACGCAGTATTTT.

The chain carries TRBV12-5 and TRBJ2-3; D remains ambiguous. The CDR3 spans 16 residues. From germline, CDR1 is LGHNT and CDR2 FRNRAP. V lost 3 bases to trimming and J lost 0 bases, with 13 bases between them. In DNA form, the CDR3 reads TGTGCTAGTGGTTTAGGCAGGCAGACCAGCACAGATACGCAGTATTTT. Protein: CASGLGRQTSTDTQYF.

This clone was counted a few times. This chain joins TRBV2 and TRBJ2-1; tentatively, D is TRBD1 (6 bases). Germline CDR1 reads SNHLY; CDR2 reads FYNNEI. This CDR3 contains 16 residues. Trimming pared 8 bases from V and 4 bases from J, leaving 21 bases between. This chain's CDR3 is CASPEVEAGAYNEQFF. The CDR3 coding sequence is TGTGCCAGCCCTGAGGTAGAGGCAGGGGCTTACAATGAGCAGTTCTTC.

This clone was found once. The chain has TRBV11-3 and TRBJ2-4, with TRBD2 matching over 12 bases. The junction had 9 bases not matched to a gene; V was cut back by 0 bases and J by 3 bases. Germline assignment: CDR1 SGHNT and CDR2 YENEEA. The CDR3 extends over 19 amino acids. The CDR3 here is CASSLDGTSGFDIKNIQYF. CDR3 coding DNA: TGTGCCAGCAGCTTAGATGGGACTAGCGGGTTTGACATCAAAAACATTCAGTACTTC.

On this clone: A junction boundary mismatches the germline segment, possibly from a read error. The chain uses TRBV5-4 and TRBJ2-1; D gene ambiguous. CDR3 size: 13 residues. CDR1 and CDR2 from the germline V gene are SGHNT and YYREEE (reference sequence). The DNA of the CDR3 is TGTGCCAGCAGTTTGGACCAGTACAATGAGCAGTTCTTC. Protein product: CASSLDQYNEQFF.

The chain has TRBV3-1 (or the pseudogene TRBV3-2) and TRBJ2-5; TRBD1 is a possible D gene (6 bases). Looked up from germline, CDR1 is LGHDT and CDR2 is YNNKEL (reference sequence). Trimming shortened V by 4 bases and J by 5 bases, and 11 bases separated the two germline ends. The CDR3 covers 13 residues. CDR3 region: CASSPWGRETQYF. The CDR3 DNA reads as TGTGCCAGCAGCCCGTGGGGGCGGGAGACCCAGTACTTC.

The J gene is TRBJ1-6, the V gene TRBV19; 7 nucleotides match TRBD1. With 6 bases clipped from V and 7 bases from J, the junction kept 6 bases outside the gene matches. The CDR3 length is 14 residues. Germline V lookup: CDR1 LNHDA, CDR2 SQIVND (reference sequence). The CDR3 here is CASRSQGRNSPLHF. Here the CDR3 DNA reads TGTGCCAGTAGATCACAGGGGCGAAATTCACCCCTCCACTTT.

This chain joins TRBV30 and TRBJ2-5; 8 bases fit TRBD1. Germline V gene sequence: CDR1 GTSNPN, CDR2 SVGIG (reference sequence). V shed 2 bases, J shed 1 base, and the junction held 6 bases outside the gene matches. This CDR3 region has 15 residues. The CDR3 loop is CAWSRGRGLQETQYF. For the CDR3, the DNA is TGTGCCTGGAGTCGTGGCAGGGGGCTCCAAGAGACCCAGTACTTC.

V is TRBV27 and J is TRBJ1-2; TRBD1 might be the D (5 bases). The CDR3 totals 13 residues. Germline CDR1 and CDR2: MNHEY and SMNVEV (reference sequence). V was shortened by 5 bases and J by 6 bases, with 13 bases between the two germline ends. CDR3 nucleotide sequence: TGTGCCAGCAGTCATCAGGGATTTAATGGCTACACCTTC. Protein sequence: CASSHQGFNGYTF.

This clone was counted a single time. V gene TRBV25-1 combines with J gene TRBJ1-1; D ambiguous. Between the trimmed V and J ends, which lost 0 bases and 7 bases, there was a span of 12 bases. The CDR3 extends over 14 amino acids. CDR1 and CDR2 (germline): MGHDK, SYGVNS. In DNA, the CDR3 is TGTGCCAGCAGTGAATATGACTCAGAGTATGAAGCTTTCTTT. Protein sequence: CASSEYDSEYEAFF.

The chain joins TRBV5-1 to TRBJ1-2; D is possibly TRBD1 (6 bases). The germline gives CDR1 SGHRS, CDR2 YFSETQ. This CDR3 comprises 13 residues. Trimming cost V 0 bases and J 7 bases, with 10 bases left between them. The CDR3 region is CASSLGQATGYTF. The CDR3 bases are TGCGCCAGCAGCTTGGGACAGGCCACTGGCTACACCTTC.